The text below deals with one T cell receptor (beta chain). Its binding antigen is unknown. Base qualities were left out, and no much larger clone turns up one base away. These data come from a study of blood T cell repertoires in COVID-19 (dated by TCRdb to the early 2020s). Describing the broader study: Samples covering the acute and convalescent phases of COVID-19 were provided by collaborators in the United States, Italy and Spain. The prospective study material was composed of cDNA or gDNA derived from T cells, B-cell-depleted T cells, or PBMCs. The dataset comprised deeply sampled blood TCRbeta repertoires from subjects exposed to, actively infected with, or recovered from COVID-19. The repertoires were released in a freely available public database intended as a resource for research on the immune response to SARS-CoV-2. Samples came from the ongoing ImmuneRACE study (first 160 participants) plus 1,254 subjects from 6 global collaborators. Sample metadata almost always included a de-identified subject ID, COVID-19 status, age in years and sex. Where available, HLA class I and class II types were obtained from metadata supplied by the sample provider rather than from assay-based typing.

TCRbeta CDR3 regions were amplified from genomic DNA by means of the immunoSEQ Assay, a bias-controlled multiplex PCR. The authors' analysis ran thus. The number of nucleated cells in each sample was estimated from the amplification of reference gene primers within the assay. Sequence reads were collapsed and filtered to measure the absolute abundance of every unique TCRbeta CDR3 rearrangement. For each sample, productive Simpson clonality was calculated as the square root of Simpson's diversity index over productive rearrangements. The source is immuneACCESS, and TCRdb retained only in-frame sequences with V and J called. Part of the clones is not carried over; for the studies checked, unresolved V genes explain less than half of this, and the remainder is unexplained. The V and J calls and clone size come from that table; D and trimming were worked out from the DNA. Recorded for this sample are about 250,000 clones; 70% to 90% of them occurred a single time. The top ten hold around 3% of the sample.

General findings and caveats noted by the study authors: The quantity of clinical and demographic metadata differed by source and by participant and was supplied without curation.

The CDR3 measures 17 amino acids from cysteine to phenylalanine. Only the CDR3 DNA stays, 51 bases, in frame from base 1. The CDR1 and CDR2 encoded by the germline V gene are SGHVS and FQNEAQ. Trimming accounts for 1 base at V and 3 bases at J, while the number of junction bases matched to no gene is 8. Each collaborating institution followed its own protocols to collect whole blood in K2EDTA tubes. Collaborator samples were shipped for TCRbeta analysis as frozen whole blood, isolated PBMCs, or DNA extracted from either sample type. This clonotype was sampled from a woman under 40 with active or convalescent COVID-19. The rearranged segments are TRBV7-8 and TRBJ1-1, with TRBD1 matching 10 junction bases. The sample was peripheral blood. The bases read TGTGCCAGCAGCTTAGGGCGGGACAGGGGTCCTCACACTGAAGCTTTCTTT. Its protein reads: CASSLGRDRGPHTEAFF.